The source of this T cell receptor beta chain is a study of cytomegalovirus exposure and HLA in healthy donors (dated by TCRdb to 2015 to 2018). Regarding the research as a whole: According to an earlier analysis of 550 to 750 of the donors, 150 million to 200 million T cells yielded 100 million or so unique TCR beta sequences and less than 300 Gb of sequence data. In addition to the first cohort of 666 subjects, a separate validation cohort of under 150 different subjects was used. The aim of the study was to test whether cataloging public T cell receptors could identify signatures of past pathogen exposure. About 5 DR-DQ haplotypes were handled as single units for association and clustering, since linkage in the cohort was strong. The study used immunosequencing to profile the T cell repertoires of around 600 subjects and linked those repertoires to cytomegalovirus serostatus. An early release covering around 630 HLA-typed donors comprised about 300 gigabases of sequencing data and some 79 million unique TCR sequences. Genome-wide SNP genotypes for about 65% of the 666 donors were used in a later genetic analysis, which treated that subset as a discovery cohort. High-throughput TCR immunosequencing, statistical association of individual TCRs with disease status, and machine learning were combined to predict cytomegalovirus infection status. On average, about 240,000 unique TCR beta nucleotide sequences were sequenced per donor among about 400 genotyped donors of the cohort, with about 19% of those sequences being non-productive. Typing coverage varied by locus: about 629-630 donors for A, B, C, DRB1 and DQB1; roughly 500 for DQA1; about 590 for DPA1; 450 to 480 for DPB1. Every repertoire in the discovery cohort had been generated on one and the same sequencing platform. A later analysis re-examined previously published TCR beta repertoires from roughly 720 donors and added high-resolution HLA genotyping to investigate patterns of TCR occurrence. Donor age, sex, ethnicity and CMV serostatus were compiled together with the repertoire data. In the later analysis, no new phenotypic data were used to find candidate immune exposures; instead, reliance was placed on TCR beta sequences and their occurrence across donors. In an earlier analysis of roughly 580 of the donors, high-throughput TCR beta sequencing was used to judge whether each TCR beta V gene segment behaved as functional or pseudogenic. Among the roughly 400 genotyped donors, approximately 82% belonged to the genetic ancestry cluster associated with self-reported Caucasian donors. HLA typing covered class I and class II loci at four-digit resolution. Summary of the overall study and its limitations: The presence/absence analyses assumed that sequencing depth was roughly uniform across donors, and that assumption may not be true. In a later analysis, most CMV-associated TCR beta chains were found to appear HLA-restricted, with HLA associations seemingly driven largely by CMV exposure. The cohort was sequenced for TCR beta chains only, and without alpha or paired-chain data the features that could be detected were limited. While some public TCRs were present in many individuals, most TCR sequences turned up only very rarely across donors. At a false discovery rate of 0.05, a later analysis linked around 15,000 TCR beta sequences to specific HLA alleles. A further reported finding was that TCR beta sequences accurately predicted the HLA-A and HLA-B alleles for most subjects in the first cohort. According to the authors, the approach could potentially be generalized to other disease states and immunological phenotypes. The only immune exposure information available for the cohort was CMV serostatus. The 87-base-pair reads could not distinguish some IMGT-functional V segments, including TRBV6-2 and TRBV6-3, so those segments were excluded. According to a later analysis, parvovirus B19, influenza, CMV and Epstein-Barr virus appeared linked to several top co-occurrence clusters. In a later analysis, the rate of TCR association differed among HLA loci, with DRB1 alleles having the most associated TCRs and HLA-C alleles having the fewest. V-gene and J-gene trimming of TCR beta chains was associated with a missense DCLRE1C variant in a later genetic analysis, and the association was replicated in an independent cohort. Three of the identified cytomegalovirus-associated TCR beta chains were confirmed in vitro to be specific for cytomegalovirus antigens. The study gave a list of over 150 TCR beta chains associated with cytomegalovirus. The classifier was reported to diagnose cytomegalovirus status with high specificity and sensitivity in both the original cohort and the validation cohort. In an earlier analysis of some 500 of the donors, most TCR beta V segments appeared in productive rearrangements about 87% or about 30% of the time, broadly matching IMGT annotations. Strong co-occurrence of HLA alleles, especially DR and DQ, made assigning TCR associations to individual alleles difficult. In a later analysis, HLA-associated TCR beta chains were found to be more clonally expanded and to have lower generation probabilities than equally common non-associated chains. Because HLA typing was missing for some donors at each locus, association tests included only the typed subset. The earlier analysis of a few hundred of the donors excluded over 15 rarely observed V segments, including chromosome 9 orphons, because counts were too low. The sequencing pipeline was judged likely to have produced a cluster of highly shared sequence variants as a technical artifact. Correlated functional status among segregating V segments might be attributable to linkage disequilibrium, but an unknown experimental factor could not be ruled out. According to a later genetic analysis, donors in an Asian-associated ancestry cluster had fewer N-insertions in productive TCRs than the roughly 660-donor mean.

The cohort was made up of approximately 700 healthy bone marrow donors. At the time of sampling, every cohort member was nominally healthy, though immune exposures that went unrecorded were likely present. The donor was CMV seronegative and belonged to the group of approximately 320 seronegative cohort members. Every donor gave a peripheral blood sample, and the peripheral blood mononuclear cells from that sample were used for TCR beta sequencing. The Qiagen DNeasy Blood Extraction Kit was used to extract genomic DNA from the blood cell samples. To prepare the library, the immunoSEQ multiplex PCR assay was applied. A mixture of 60 forward primers for TCR Vbeta segments and 13 reverse primers for TCR Jbeta segments was used in the multiplex PCR. The CDR3 region of rearranged TCR beta genes was amplified from genomic DNA by a multiplex PCR assay. The amplified TCR beta libraries were sequenced on the Illumina HiSeq System as 87-base-pair reads. The authors' analysis ran thus. In a later analysis, roughly 80 million unique TCR beta chains were counted across the 666 repertoires, and roughly 11 million of these chains were shared by at least two donors. Raw reads were error-corrected and collapsed into unique sequences by a nearest-neighbor algorithm in which closely related sequences were merged to remove PCR and sequencing errors. Alignment of CDR3 sequences to IMGT reference sequences was used to assign V, D and J gene segments. Each retained sequence needed at least a six-nucleotide match to both a V gene segment and a J gene segment. A rearrangement was called productive if the CDR3 had no stop codons and remained in frame with V and J, and every other rearrangement was called non-productive. Following IMGT convention, CDR3 was defined as the stretch from the second conserved V-encoded cysteine up to the conserved J-encoded phenylalanine. The earlier analysis of about 640 of the donors excluded any sequence lacking an unambiguous match to a single V gene segment. In an earlier analysis of several hundred of the donors, a V segment was called functional when productive rearrangements were above 56.7%, and segregating when the standard deviation between donors exceeded 5%. A statistical classification framework was built for diagnosing cytomegalovirus status from the catalog of TCR beta chain sequences. In a later analysis, TCR nucleotide sequences were compared against IMGT/GENE-DB human TR gene sequences so that V and J genes could be assigned. Using the TCRdist pipeline, a later analysis assigned CDR3 sequences along with most-parsimonious VDJ recombination scenarios. In a later analysis, each TCR beta chain was defined by its CDR3 amino acid sequence together with its V-gene family, and reads without a unique V-gene family were excluded. A later analysis removed 600 or so highly shared, low-generation-probability nucleotide sequences to deal with suspected cross-contamination and a sequencing artifact. A later analysis calculated a clonal expansion index for each public chain from normalized within-repertoire ranks of inferred template counts. A later analysis computed generation probabilities with a VDJ recombination model fitted to out-of-frame rearrangements, and checked the results against IGoR. In a later analysis, hypergeometric tests were used to score TCR-TCR, TCR-HLA and TCR-CMV co-occurrence, with a repertoire-size bias correction applied to TCR pairs. False discovery rates were estimated in a later analysis by permuting HLA or CMV assignments 20 times. In a later analysis, co-occurring TCRs were grouped using DBSCAN, and TCRdist sequence similarity was added for clustering within HLA-allele-positive subsets. Repertoires with fewer than 30,000 or more than 120,000 public chains, plus five repertoires with anomalous nucleotide sharing, were excluded from co-occurrence clustering. TCRdb holds this immuneACCESS table with in-frame rearrangements only. Some clones are missing; in checked studies, unresolved V genes explain under half, and the rest has no known cause. V and J calls and clone size follow that table, whereas D and trimming were derived from the DNA. This sample lists approximately 96,000 clones; over 65% were detected once. Approximately 1.8% of the sample lies in the top ten.

Germline trimming amounts to 5 bases on V and 1 base on J, with 7 as the count of junction bases outside the gene matches. The germline V gene (reference sequence) sets CDR1 to SGHNT and CDR2 to YYREEE. From the cysteine through the phenylalanine, the CDR3 covers 16 amino acids. The kept DNA is CDR3 alone, 48 bases in frame from the first base. On this clone: Its recognized antigen is unknown. No much larger clone is present one base from it, and per-base qualities are unavailable.

The receptor comes from a male donor in good health and CMV-seronegative. The sample comprised PBMCs. The rearranged segments are TRBV5-4 and TRBJ2-2, with 8 junctional bases fitting TRBD1. At the DNA level, the sequence is TGTGCCAGCAGGGTGACCGGACAGGGGAACACCGGGGAGCTGTTTTTT. Translation gives CASRVTGQGNTGELFF.